Listed here are 5 T cell receptor beta chains from one sample, sequenced in a study of blood T cell repertoires in COVID-19. Profiling relied on immunoSEQ multiplex PCR, and the TCRdb table lists in-frame clones only, not all of them. The sample contains roughly 140,000 clones, 75% to 90% of which appear only once. Sequencing input: peripheral blood. All receptors derive from a man aged 55 to 70 with acute or convalescent COVID-19.

J is TRBJ2-1 and V is TRBV3-1 (or the pseudogene TRBV3-2); 7 bases are shared with TRBD2. Germline V lookup: CDR1 LGHDT, CDR2 YNNKEL (reference sequence). The CDR3 is made up of 16 amino acids. With V trimmed by 0 bases and J by 1 base, 3 bases remained unmatched. CDR3 sequence reads: CASSQEGGVSYNEQFF. CDR3 nucleotide sequence: TGTGCCAGCAGCCAAGAGGGAGGGGTGTCCTACAATGAGCAGTTCTTC.

This chain connects TRBV9 to TRBJ1-2; TRBD1 matches at 8 bases. Trimming at V came to 0 bases and at J to 10 bases, leaving 11 bases not matched to a gene. Germline V gene sequence: CDR1 SGDLS, CDR2 YYNGEE. The CDR3 contains 15 residues. The CDR3 region is CASSVVIGQGANYTF. The CDR3 region has the DNA TGTGCCAGCAGCGTAGTAATAGGGCAGGGGGCCAACTACACCTTC.

The chain employs TRBV19 and TRBJ1-4; 7 bases fit TRBD1. Trimming cost V 3 bases and J 8 bases; bases outside gene matches: 6. The germline gives CDR1 LNHDA, CDR2 SQIVND (reference sequence). The CDR3 has 14 amino acids. CDR3 coding DNA: TGTGCCAGTAGTATTCAGGGACAGTCGGAAAAACTGTTTTTT. Amino acids: CASSIQGQSEKLFF.

This chain joins TRBV7-3 and TRBJ2-2; 12 bases agree with TRBD2. The CDR3 has 16 residues. V was pared by 5 bases and J by 6 bases, with 7 bases of the junction left unmatched. Germline V gene lookup returns CDR1 SGHTA and CDR2 FQGTGA. For the CDR3, the DNA is TGTGCCAGCAGCCGGACTAGCGGGAACTCCGCCGGGGAGCTGTTTTTT. Translation: CASSRTSGNSAGELFF.

The J gene is TRBJ1-1, the V gene TRBV28; 7 bases are shared with TRBD1. Per the germline V gene, CDR1 is MDHEN and CDR2 is SYDVKM. J was trimmed by 5 bases and V by 5 bases; bases with no gene match: 11. The CDR3 consists of 15 residues. The CDR3 here is CASSLAGTVRTEAFF. CDR3 nucleotides: TGTGCCAGCAGTCTAGCCGGGACAGTGAGAACTGAAGCTTTCTTT.